This paragraph covers one T cell receptor beta chain sequence. What it binds is not known. This entry is derived from a study of cytomegalovirus exposure and HLA in healthy donors. Findings and limits, study-wide: In a later analysis, compared with equally common non-associated chains, HLA-associated beta chains were more expanded. In an earlier analysis, productive rearrangement rates for most beta V segments clustered near 87% or 30%. Exclusion applied to some V segments, including TRBV6-2 and TRBV6-3, as they were indistinguishable.

The PCR was carried out with 60 Vbeta primers and 13 Jbeta primers. Profiled with immunoSEQ multiplex PCR; TCRdb holds only in-frame clones, not every one. This sample has over 200,000 clones, with approximately 90% found just once. The germline CDR1 and CDR2 sequences are SGHAT and FQNNGV. The CDR3 consists of 18 residues. The V and J ends lost 1 base and 2 bases, in that order; junction bases with no gene match: 8. The gene calls are TRBV11-2 and TRBJ2-5; 12 bases map to TRBD1. The source is a young woman in good health and CMV-seronegative. The specimen sequenced was PBMCs. Written as DNA, the CDR3 is TGTGCCAGCAGCTTAGGGGACAGGGGGCCGGGTGGTCAAGAGACCCAGTACTTC. As protein: CASSLGDRGPGGQETQYF.